This TCR beta chain was identified in a study of T cells in Graves' hyperthyroidism and ophthalmopathy (dated 2019 in TCRdb). At the level of the whole study: Peripheral blood samples were taken at the time of initial diagnosis, prior to any treatment. TCR V-J signatures able to tell the groups apart were searched for in a discovery cohort of some 100 patients, of whom more than 40 had Graves' ophthalmopathy and around 56 had stable Graves' hyperthyroidism. Whether ophthalmopathy could be predicted prospectively was tested in an independent validation cohort made up of fewer than 20 hyperthyroidism patients plus 17 patients who later progressed to ophthalmopathy. The 75 to 100 discovery patients were randomly split 7:3 into training and test sets. Thyroid tissue and blood T-cell repertoires from six or seven Graves' hyperthyroidism patients were also compared in the study. After sampling, hyperthyroidism patients received methimazole starting at 30 mg daily, and ophthalmopathy patients received high-dose intravenous methylprednisolone. TCR Vbeta CDR3 sequencing of around 130 peripheral blood samples (fewer than 45 ophthalmopathy, 70 to 85 hyperthyroidism and some 17 progressor patients) is reported in the paper.

Points on this clonotype: Which antigen it targets is not known. No much larger clonotype is one base removed from it; base qualities were not supplied.

Moderately to severely active disease, a Clinical Activity Score of at least 3, a NOSPECS grade of at least 4, and a duration under 3 months were present in ophthalmopathy patients. Exclusion was applied to patients with uncontrolled infections, other autoimmune diseases, pregnancy or lactation. Diagnoses were based on clinical symptoms, serum thyroxine and TRAb, thyroid ultrasound and orbital computed tomography. PBMCs were isolated from more than 8 ml of fresh peripheral blood by Ficoll-Paque density gradient centrifugation. Total RNA was extracted with Trizol reagent, and quality was checked on an Agilent 2100 Bioanalyzer. TCR beta CDR3 regions were amplified from RNA transcripts. For the first round of RT-PCR on the TCR CDR3, the HTBI primer set was used together with the Qiagen OneStep RT-PCR kit. A second multiplex PCR round built the libraries, followed by size selection and purification. Paired-end sequencing of the libraries was performed with 100 bp reads on an Illumina HiSeq2000. The original pipeline was this. Raw data were processed with SOAPnuke, discarding reads with adapters, uncalled bases, mean Phred below 15, or no exact constant-primer or identifier match. High-quality paired reads were merged with COPE v1.2.5, and unique nucleotide sequences were defined as clonotypes. MiTCR v1.1 was used to align the clonotypes against IMGT TRBV, TRBD and TRBJ reference segments. Analysis was restricted to V-J combinations with a frequency above 0.0001, which covered 98% to 99.2% of repertoires. A TCS score was defined as the ratio of F50 (clonal expansion) to E x V (chaos), with BLOSUM62-based TCRdist applied between CDR3 peptides within each V-J. Welch's t-statistics and random forest reduced roughly 540 V-J features to under 15, which were used in a naive Bayes classifier (R e1071). TCRdb trimmed the raw reads at Q25, called clones with MiXCR and kept productive beta chains. Rows merge per CDR3 protein into single entries with the most common DNA and genes. The V and J calls here are based on TCRdb, not the publication. This sample comprises hundreds of thousands of distinct CDR3 sequences, roughly 20% of them detected only once. About 35% of the sample is held by the ten biggest clonotypes.

Findings and caveats that apply to the study as a whole: No statistical method was used to fix the sample size in advance, and group allocation was not hidden from the investigators. During validation, the model predicted progression to ophthalmopathy a median of around 6 months ahead of onset, with 70.59% sensitivity and almost 75% specificity. In cross-validation, a model built on a 13 V-J signature told ophthalmopathy apart from stable hyperthyroidism with 85% to 90% sensitivity and 81% to 82% specificity, and in testing the same model reached 80%/75%. Blood samples also contained most of the expanded thyroid clonotypes (frequency above 0.001), which suggests that blood repertoires may reflect thyroid immune responses.

The germline V gene yields SGHTS for CDR1 and YDEGEE for CDR2. Measured from the cysteine to the phenylalanine, the CDR3 is 15 residues long. Just the 45-base CDR3 DNA is kept, in frame starting at base 1. Trimming at the junction amounts to 0 bases on V and 1 base on J, and the germline ends lie 11 bases apart. The clonotype comes from a man aged 30 to 39 with Graves' ophthalmopathy. The rearranged chain carries TRBV5-8 and TRBJ2-7, with no reliable assignment of the D segment. The specimen was blood. The CDR3 amino acid sequence is: CASSLDGVLSYEQYF. The sequenced DNA is TGTGCCAGCAGCTTGGATGGGGTCCTATCCTACGAGCAGTACTTC.